This T cell receptor (beta chain) was identified during a study of blood T cell repertoires in COVID-19. Assay: immunoSEQ multiplex PCR; the TCRdb copy retains only in-frame clones and omits some. The sample has approximately 200,000 clones; around 90% are singletons. From germline, CDR1 is KGHSH and CDR2 LQKENI. This CDR3 has 18 amino acids. V was shortened by 5 bases and J by 3 bases, with 25 bases between the two germline ends. Sequencing was done on a sample of peripheral blood. V usage is TRBV18 and J usage is TRBJ1-1; a possible D gene is TRBD1 (5 bases). The origin of this receptor is a man aged 30 to 45 with COVID-19, enrolled during active disease. The CDR3 region is CASSAREASPGKDTEAFF. CDR3 coding DNA: TGTGCCAGCTCAGCCCGGGAGGCATCACCAGGGAAGGACACTGAAGCTTTCTTT.